This T cell receptor (beta chain) is from a study of T cells in Graves' hyperthyroidism and ophthalmopathy (dated by TCRdb to between 2018 and 2021). General notes on the study: Peripheral blood samples were taken at initial diagnosis, before any treatment was given. To identify TCR V-J signatures that set the groups apart, the researchers used a discovery cohort of about a hundred patients, made up of under 45 with Graves' ophthalmopathy and 57 with stable Graves' hyperthyroidism. An independent validation cohort of around 19 hyperthyroidism patients and 17 patients who later progressed to ophthalmopathy tested prospective prediction of ophthalmopathy. For training and testing, the 80 to 100 patients in the discovery cohort were randomly divided in a 7:3 ratio. In six Graves' hyperthyroidism patients, the study also compared T-cell repertoires from thyroid tissue with T-cell repertoires from blood. After sampling, hyperthyroidism patients received methimazole starting at 30 mg daily, and ophthalmopathy patients received high-dose intravenous methylprednisolone. TCR Vbeta CDR3 sequencing of 130 to 150 peripheral blood samples (around 45 ophthalmopathy, under 80 hyperthyroidism and roughly 17 progressor patients) is reported in the paper.

The V end loses 6 bases and the J end loses 4 bases, and a stretch of 18 bases separates them. Including cysteine and phenylalanine, the CDR3 has 15 amino acids. Only CDR3 DNA remains: 45 bases, in frame from the first base. CDR1 and CDR2, per the germline V gene, are MDHEN and SYDVKM. TCR beta CDR3 regions were amplified from RNA transcripts. For the first round of RT-PCR on the TCR CDR3, the HTBI primer set was used together with the Qiagen OneStep RT-PCR kit. Libraries were constructed in a second round of multiplex PCR, after which size selection and purification were carried out. The libraries were sequenced on an Illumina HiSeq2000 using paired-end 100 bp reads. The paper's processing steps were these. SOAPnuke was used to process the raw data, with reads discarded if the reads contained adapters or uncalled bases, had a mean Phred below 15, or lacked an exact constant-primer or identifier match. COPE v1.2.5 was used to merge high-quality paired reads, and clonotypes were defined as unique nucleotide sequences. MiTCR v1.1 was used to align clonotypes to the IMGT TRBV, TRBD and TRBJ reference segments. The analysis was restricted to V-J combinations with a frequency above 0.0001, which together covered about 99% of the repertoires. A TCS score was defined as the ratio of F50 (clonal expansion) to E x V (chaos), with BLOSUM62-based TCRdist applied between CDR3 peptides within each V-J. Welch's t-statistics and random forest reduced 500 to 550 V-J features to some 14, which were used in a naive Bayes classifier (R e1071). Clones were called with MiXCR by TCRdb after fastp trimmed the public reads at Q25, and only in-frame beta chains were retained. Rows with a matching CDR3 protein are joined into one entry that keeps the most common DNA and genes. TCRdb's processing, not the authors' own work, is the source of the V and J calls. The sample table contains hundreds of thousands of distinct CDR3 sequences; only one count was recorded for 16% of them. The top ten clones comprise about 17% of the sample.

Points the paper makes about the study in general: In validation, the model predicted progression to ophthalmopathy a median of about 6.8 months before onset, with roughly 71% sensitivity and about 72% specificity. Sample size was not statistically predetermined, and blinding of investigators to group allocation was not performed. Most expanded thyroid clonotypes (frequency above 0.001) were also found in blood, which suggests that blood repertoires may mirror thyroid immune responses. A model built on a 13 V-J signature distinguished ophthalmopathy from stable hyperthyroidism, reaching 85% to 90% sensitivity and about 81% specificity in cross-validation and 80%/75% in testing.

Graves' hyperthyroidism was defined as stable when no progression to ophthalmopathy occurred over 18 months of follow-up. Hyperthyroidism patients were newly diagnosed, with disease duration under 2 months, and aged 18 to 65 years. Any patient with an uncontrolled infection, another autoimmune disease, pregnancy or lactation was excluded. Diagnoses relied on clinical symptoms, serum thyroxine and TRAb, thyroid ultrasound and orbital computed tomography. PBMCs were isolated from about 9.2 ml of fresh peripheral blood by Ficoll-Paque density gradient centrifugation. Total RNA was extracted with Trizol reagent, and quality was checked on an Agilent 2100 Bioanalyzer. This clonotype occurred many times. The antigen it recognizes is unknown. No base quality values were provided; no much bigger clone lies one nucleotide off.

The source material was blood. This receptor was obtained from a woman under 30 with Graves' hyperthyroidism. In this chain, TRBV28 is recombined with TRBJ2-5, with TRBD2 tentatively as D gene (5 bases match). The nucleotide sequence is given as TGTGCCAGCAGCATTGCCTCCCGGGATGGAGAGACCCAGTACTTC. Its coded protein is CASSIASRDGETQYF.